This paragraph covers one TCR beta chain sequence. Its antigen remains unknown. The CDR3 contains 13 residues. In germline, CDR1 is SGDLS, CDR2 YYNGEE. V shed 5 bases and J shed 6 bases, with 11 bases lying between them. Assay: immunoSEQ multiplex PCR; the TCRdb copy retains only in-frame clones and omits some. The sample contains around 54,000 clones, roughly nine tenths of which appear only once. The validation cohort, a group of over a hundred subjects, included the donors and was separate from the approximately 650-subject first cohort. The source of the sample is a study of cytomegalovirus exposure and HLA in healthy donors. Study background: The use of the same platform for the 120 validation repertoires and the 550 to 850 first-cohort repertoires was reported by a later analysis.

Study results and caveats: The investigators catalogued 164 TCR beta chains as cytomegalovirus-associated. Rarity marked most TCR sequences, yet some public TCRs occurred in many donors.

This chain joins TRBV9 and TRBJ1-4, with D uncertain. Input material: PBMCs. This receptor was taken from a woman between 18 and 29 years old in good health and CMV-seropositive. The CDR3 nucleotides read TGTGCCAGCAGGAACGGTTTCGATGAAAAACTGTTTTTT. It is translated as CASRNGFDEKLFF.